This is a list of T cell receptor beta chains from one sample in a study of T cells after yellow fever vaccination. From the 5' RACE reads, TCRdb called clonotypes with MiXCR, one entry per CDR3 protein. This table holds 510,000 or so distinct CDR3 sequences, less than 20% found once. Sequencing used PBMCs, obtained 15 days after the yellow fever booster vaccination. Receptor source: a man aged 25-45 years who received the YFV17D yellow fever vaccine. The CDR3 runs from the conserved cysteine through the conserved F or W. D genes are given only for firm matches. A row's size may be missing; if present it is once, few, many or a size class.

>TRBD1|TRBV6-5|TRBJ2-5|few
CASSYLWGQTETQYF
TGTGCCAGCAGTTACCTTTGGGGACAGACAGAGACCCAGTACTTC
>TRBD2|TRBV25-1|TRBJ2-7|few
CASSEGLAAREQYF
TGTGCCAGCAGTGAAGGACTAGCGGCTAGAGAGCAGTACTTC
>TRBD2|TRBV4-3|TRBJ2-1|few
CASSQSAGANSYNEQFF
TGCGCCAGCAGCCAATCAGCGGGAGCCAACTCCTACAATGAGCAGTTCTTC
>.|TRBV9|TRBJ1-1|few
CASSVGGSTEAFF
TGTGCCAGCAGCGTAGGTGGAAGCACTGAAGCTTTCTTT
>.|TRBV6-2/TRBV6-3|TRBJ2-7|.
CASSSYSYEQYF
TGTGCCAGCAGTTCGTACAGTTACGAGCAGTACTTC
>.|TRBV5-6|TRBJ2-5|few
CASSLGWGTQYF
TGTGCCAGCAGCTTGGGTTGGGGGACCCAGTACTTC
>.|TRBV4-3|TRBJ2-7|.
CASSQDGGGSEQYF
TGCGCCAGCAGCCAAGATGGAGGGGGCTCCGAGCAGTACTTC
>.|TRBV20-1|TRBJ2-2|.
CSARDGVRGELFF
TGCAGTGCTAGAGATGGGGTTCGTGGGGAGCTGTTTTTT
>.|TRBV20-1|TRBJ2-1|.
CSARDQPGEQFF
TGCAGTGCTAGAGATCAGCCGGGTGAGCAGTTCTTC
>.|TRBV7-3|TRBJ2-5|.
CAGETQYF
TGTGCCGGAGAGACCCAGTACTTC
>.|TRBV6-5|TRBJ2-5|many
CASSYSMGVQTQYF
TGTGCCAGCAGTTACTCGATGGGAGTGCAGACCCAGTACTTC
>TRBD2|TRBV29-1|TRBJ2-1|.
CSVEDGPTSGSYNEQFF
TGCAGCGTTGAAGATGGTCCAACTAGCGGGTCCTACAATGAGCAGTTCTTC
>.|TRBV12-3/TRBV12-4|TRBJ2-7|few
CASSSLVSEQYF
TGTGCCAGCAGTTCGTTAGTGAGCGAGCAGTACTTC
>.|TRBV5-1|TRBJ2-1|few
CASSLGGRTANNEQFF
TGCGCCAGCAGCTTGGGAGGGCGGACAGCAAACAATGAGCAGTTCTTC
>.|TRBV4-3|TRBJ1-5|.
CASSQAVGGNQPQHF
TGCGCCAGCAGCCAGGCGGTCGGAGGGAATCAGCCCCAGCATTTT
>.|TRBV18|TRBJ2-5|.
CASSRRGNQETQYF
TGTGCCAGCTCACGACGCGGCAACCAAGAGACCCAGTACTTC
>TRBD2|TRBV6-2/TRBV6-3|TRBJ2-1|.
CASSSLGLGHNEQFF
TGTGCCAGCAGTAGCCTGGGACTAGGGCACAATGAGCAGTTCTTC
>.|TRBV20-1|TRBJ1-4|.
CSGRDARNEKLFF
TGCAGTGGACGGGACGCAAGAAATGAAAAACTGTTTTTT
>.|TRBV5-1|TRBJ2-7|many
CASSLKDGYEQYF
TGCGCCAGCAGCTTAAAAGACGGATACGAGCAGTACTTC
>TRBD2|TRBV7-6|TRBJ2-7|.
CASSQREAISYEQYF
TGTGCCAGCAGCCAGCGGGAGGCAATCTCTTACGAGCAGTACTTC
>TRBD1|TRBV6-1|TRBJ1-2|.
CASSPRGGANYGYTF
TGTGCCAGCAGTCCCAGGGGGGGAGCTAACTATGGCTACACCTTC
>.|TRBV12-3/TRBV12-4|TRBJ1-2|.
CASSYGREGIYGYTF
TGTGCCAGCAGTTACGGCAGGGAGGGTATCTATGGCTACACCTTC
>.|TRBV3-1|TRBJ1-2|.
CASSQDFKRVGYTF
TGTGCCAGCAGCCAAGACTTTAAACGTGTAGGCTACACCTTC
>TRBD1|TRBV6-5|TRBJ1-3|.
CASSYTSGTGGNTIYF
TGTGCCAGCAGTTACACCTCCGGGACAGGAGGAAACACCATATATTTT
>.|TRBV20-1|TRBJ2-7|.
CSARVGLTNEQYF
TGCAGTGCTAGAGTAGGATTGACGAACGAGCAGTACTTC
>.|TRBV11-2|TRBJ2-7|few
CASSYQEGYEQYF
TGTGCCAGCAGCTACCAAGAAGGCTACGAGCAGTACTTC
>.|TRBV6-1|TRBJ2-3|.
CASSLSPQGPSTDTQYF
TGTGCCAGCAGTCTAAGCCCCCAGGGACCTAGCACAGATACGCAGTATTTT
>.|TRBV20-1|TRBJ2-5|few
CSAREAGPLLGAQYF
TGCAGTGCTAGAGAGGCTGGGCCTCTGCTAGGGGCCCAGTACTTC
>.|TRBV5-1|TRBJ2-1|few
CASSSSPGTLDEQFF
TGCGCCAGCAGCTCCTCCCCCGGGACACTCGATGAGCAGTTCTTC
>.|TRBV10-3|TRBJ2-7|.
CAISDSNRGPSEEQYF
TGTGCCATCAGTGACTCCAACCGGGGCCCCTCGGAGGAGCAGTACTTC
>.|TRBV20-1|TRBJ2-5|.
CGGVDRETQYF
TGCGGAGGGGTGGACCGAGAGACCCAGTACTTC
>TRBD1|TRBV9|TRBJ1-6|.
CASSVYPDRDDDSPLHF
TGTGCCAGCAGCGTATATCCCGACAGGGACGATGATTCACCCCTCCACTTT
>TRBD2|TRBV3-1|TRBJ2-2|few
CASSQDERLAGTGELFF
TGTGCCAGCAGCCAAGACGAACGACTAGCGGGCACCGGGGAGCTGTTTTTT